The present T cell receptor beta chain was sequenced within a study of CD8+CD57+ T cells in acquired aplastic anemia. On the study more broadly: On average, sorted CD4+ and CD8+ cells gave roughly 2.9 ug of DNA. Average CD4+ read depth in healthy donors was 10 million to 12 million reads. The study, taken as a whole, reports: Simpson's diversity of CD8+ cells was not significantly different in patients compared with controls. The study identified 25 to 30 CD8+ CDR3 sequences shared by patients and controls.

Investigators profiled TCR beta VDJ and CDR3 from genomic DNA template. From the reads, TCRdb called clonotypes with MiXCR, one entry per CDR3 protein. The sample shows 400,000 to 450,000 distinct CDR3 sequences, 65% to 75% of them seen only once. For this clonotype: Its antigen is unidentified.

The TCR sequence derives from a human donor in good health, serving as a control. Sequenced sample: sorted CD4+, CD8+, or CD8+CD57+ T cells (not recorded which) from PBMCs.

The CDR3 here is CATSDDPDTQYF. The DNA of the CDR3 is TGTGCCACCAGTGATGACCCAGATACGCAGTATTTT. The V gene is TRBV24-1, the J gene TRBJ2-3; D uncertain. Germline CDR1 KGHDR, CDR2 SFDVKD. Trimming shortened V by 3 bases and J by 4 bases, and 4 bases separated the two germline ends. CDR3 size: 12 residues.